This T cell receptor (beta chain) appears in the sequencing data of a study of T cell responses to AZD1222 COVID-19 vaccine. Whole-study results and caveats: Baseline seropositivity occurred in only a handful of AZD1222 recipients. Females outnumbered males among donors, who were mostly white British; clonal diversity was possibly underestimated.

Produced via immunoSEQ multiplex PCR; TCRdb's table is partial and in-frame only. Among 150,000 or so clones listed, around 90% were seen once. In regard to this clone: The antigen remains undetermined.

The germline gives CDR1 MDHEN, CDR2 SYDVKM. The V gene end was trimmed by 6 bases and the J gene end by 5 bases; junction bases not matched to a gene: 13. The CDR3 loop spans 16 amino acids. This clonotype was sampled from an adult who received the MenACWY meningococcal vaccine as a control. The genes are TRBV28 and TRBJ2-1; 7 bases line up with TRBD1. The sequencing here drew on peripheral blood, taken 28 days after the second dose of the MenACWY control vaccine. CDR3 DNA: TGTGCCAGCAGCTCGTTAACAGGGGTTTACAACAATGAGCAGTTCTTC. Residues: CASSSLTGVYNNEQFF.